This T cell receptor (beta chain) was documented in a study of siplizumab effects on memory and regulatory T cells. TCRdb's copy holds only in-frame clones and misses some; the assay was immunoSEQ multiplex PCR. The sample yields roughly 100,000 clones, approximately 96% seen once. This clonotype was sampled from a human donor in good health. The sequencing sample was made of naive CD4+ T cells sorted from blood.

For the CDR3, the DNA is TGTGCCAGCAGCCTCGGGAACAGGGGCTCTAACTATGGCTACACCTTC. This encodes CASSLGNRGSNYGYTF. The J gene is TRBJ1-2, the V gene TRBV2; 7 bases match TRBD1. The CDR3 extends over 16 amino acids. With 6 bases clipped from V and 0 bases from J, the junction kept 10 bases outside the gene matches. CDR1 and CDR2 (germline): SNHLY, FYNNEI. Full variable domain (outside the CDR3, taken from reference TRBV2 and TRBJ1-2): EPEVTQTPSHQVTQMGQEVILRCVPISNHLYFYWYRQILGQKVEFLVSFYNNEISEKSEIFDDQFSVERPDGSNFTLKIRSTKLEDSAMYFCASSLGNRGSNYGYTFGSGTRLTVV.